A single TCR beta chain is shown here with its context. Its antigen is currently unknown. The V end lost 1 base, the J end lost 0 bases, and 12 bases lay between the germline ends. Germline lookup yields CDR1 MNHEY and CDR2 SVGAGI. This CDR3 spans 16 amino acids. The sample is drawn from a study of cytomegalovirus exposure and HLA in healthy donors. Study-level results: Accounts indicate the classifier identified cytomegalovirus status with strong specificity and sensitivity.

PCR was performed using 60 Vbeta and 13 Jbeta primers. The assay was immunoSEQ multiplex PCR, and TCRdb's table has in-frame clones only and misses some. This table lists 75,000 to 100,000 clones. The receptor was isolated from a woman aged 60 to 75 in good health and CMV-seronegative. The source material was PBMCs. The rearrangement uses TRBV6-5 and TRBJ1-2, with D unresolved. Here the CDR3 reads CASSYYPVRANYGYTF. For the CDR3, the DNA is TGTGCCAGCAGTTACTACCCCGTTCGGGCTAACTATGGCTACACCTTC.